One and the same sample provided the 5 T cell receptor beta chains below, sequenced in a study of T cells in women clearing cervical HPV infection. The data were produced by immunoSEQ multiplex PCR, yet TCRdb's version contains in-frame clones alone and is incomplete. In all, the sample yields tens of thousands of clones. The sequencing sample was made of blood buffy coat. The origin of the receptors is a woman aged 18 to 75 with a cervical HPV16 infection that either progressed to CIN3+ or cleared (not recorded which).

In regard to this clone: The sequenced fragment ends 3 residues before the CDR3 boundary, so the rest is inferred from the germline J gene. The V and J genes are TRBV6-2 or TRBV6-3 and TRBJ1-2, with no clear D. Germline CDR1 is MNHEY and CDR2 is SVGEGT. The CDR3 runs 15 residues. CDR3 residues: CASSSWSGSPYDYTF. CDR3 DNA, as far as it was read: TGTGCCAGCAGTTCGTGGTCCGGGTCTCCCTACGAC.

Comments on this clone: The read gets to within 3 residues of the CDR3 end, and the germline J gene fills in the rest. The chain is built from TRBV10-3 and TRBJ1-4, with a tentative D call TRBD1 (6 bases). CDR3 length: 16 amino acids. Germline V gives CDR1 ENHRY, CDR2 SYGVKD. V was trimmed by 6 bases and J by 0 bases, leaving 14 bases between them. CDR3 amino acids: CAISPGTPATNEKLFF. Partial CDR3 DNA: TGTGCCATCAGCCCCGGGACACCTGCAACTAATGAAAAA.

CDR3 region: CSARRQSGFQPQHF. The sequenced CDR3 bases are TGCAGTGCTAGGAGGCAGTCAGGGTTTCAGCCC. The rearrangement links TRBV20-1 to TRBJ1-5, with D perhaps TRBD1 (5 bases). Coverage ceases 3 residues before the CDR3 finishes, and the germline J gene fills in the end. V gave up 3 bases and J gave up 6 bases, with 15 bases separating them. The germline gives CDR1 DFQATT, CDR2 SNEGSKA (reference sequence). The CDR3 has 14 residues.

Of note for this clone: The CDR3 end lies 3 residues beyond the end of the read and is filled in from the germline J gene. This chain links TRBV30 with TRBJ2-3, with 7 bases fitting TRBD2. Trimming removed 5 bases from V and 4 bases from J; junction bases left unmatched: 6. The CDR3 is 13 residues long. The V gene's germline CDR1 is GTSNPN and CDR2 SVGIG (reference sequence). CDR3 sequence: CAWSAGVPDTQYF. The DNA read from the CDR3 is TGTGCCTGGTCGGCGGGAGTCCCAGATACG.

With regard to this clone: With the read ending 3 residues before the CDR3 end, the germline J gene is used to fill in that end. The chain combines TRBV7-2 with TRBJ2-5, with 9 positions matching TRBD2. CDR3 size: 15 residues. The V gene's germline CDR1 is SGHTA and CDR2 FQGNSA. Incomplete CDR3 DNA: TGTGCCAGCAGCTTGGTGGCTAGCGGGACAGATACC. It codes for CASSLVASGTDT. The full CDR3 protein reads CASSLVASGTDTQYF.